This T cell receptor beta chain was observed in a study of T cells after posttransplantation cyclophosphamide. About this clone: The target antigen is unknown.

Treatment was busulfan-fludarabine conditioning, a marrow graft, and cyclophosphamide on days +3 and +4. The table came from immunoSEQ multiplex PCR; TCRdb's copy has only in-frame clones and leaves some out. This table has 3,200 or so clones, approximately 85% appearing once. CDR1 is MGHRA, CDR2 YSYEKL, per germline. There are 14 residues in the CDR3. The ends were cut back, 4 bases at V and 2 bases at J, with 10 bases in the middle. Regarding the study as a whole: Donor CD8+ memory clones often dominated recipient blood repertoires at later times. Recipient CMV seropositivity and CMV reactivation strongly tracked TRB clonality.

The origin of this receptor is a female patient in her forties or fifties who received an allogeneic stem cell transplant from an unrelated donor, was CMV-positive, and had acute and chronic GVHD. Some T cells may possibly be graft donor cells. The sample in question was PBMCs, obtained after allogeneic stem cell transplant with posttransplant cyclophosphamide. This sequence joins TRBV4-1 and TRBJ2-3; D not certain. This CDR3 reads CASSRDSYTDTQYF. CDR3 DNA sequence: TGCGCCAGCAGCCGAGACTCCTACACAGATACGCAGTATTTT.